These 4 T cell receptor beta chains were sequenced from one sample in a study of vaccination effects on CD4 cells after COVID-19 (dated by TCRdb to between 2021 and 2023). These receptors' targets are unknown. Library creation used the immunoSEQ multiplex PCR assay. This is the immuneACCESS table as TCRdb keeps it, with only in-frame sequences that have V and J called. A part of the clones is gone; compared with another copy, unresolved V genes explain less than half, and the rest is unexplained. The sample records around 30,000 clones, approximately 71% of which are singletons. The top ten clones comprise roughly 9% of the sample. In the ViraFEST assay, PBMC were stimulated with viral peptide pools, and antigen-specific CD4+ T cell clonotypes were then identified by expansion using TCR sequencing. After less than 13 days of culture, CD4+ T cells were isolated with the EasySep CD4+ T cell isolation kit. Two doses of either the BNT162b2 or the mRNA-1273 mRNA SARS-CoV-2 vaccine were administered to participants.

The sequences come from CD4+ T cells from PBMCs cultured with HCoV-NL63 spike peptides, collected after COVID-19 vaccination. The label giving this sample's cell subset or site can be read as: HCoV-NL63 spike overlapping peptide pool stimulation. Receptor source: a human donor who received a COVID-19 vaccine.

The gene calls are TRBV28 and TRBJ1-1; D gene uncertain. The CDR3 runs to 12 residues. Trimming removed 5 bases at V and 5 bases at J, with 9 bases between. Per germline, CDR1 MDHEN and CDR2 SYDVKM. The CDR3 spells CASSQGGTEAFF. CDR3 DNA: TGTGCCAGCAGTCAAGGAGGTACTGAAGCTTTCTTT.

This chain joins TRBV19 and TRBJ2-1, with a possible D match to TRBD2 (5 bases). The CDR3 length is 16 residues. V was pared by 4 bases and J by 0 bases, with 13 bases between. Per germline, CDR1 LNHDA and CDR2 SQIVND (reference sequence). CDR3 in amino acids: CASSTGILSSYNEQFF. The DNA for the CDR3 is TGTGCCAGTAGTACCGGGATTCTGAGCTCCTACAATGAGCAGTTCTTC.

The J gene is TRBJ2-7, the V gene TRBV7-9; 10 bases fit TRBD2. Germline trimming cut 5 bases from V and 3 bases from J; bases unmatched to any gene: 4. This CDR3 has 14 residues. The V gene's germline CDR1 is SEHNR and CDR2 FQNEAQ (reference sequence). The CDR3 coding sequence is TGTGCCAGCAGCAGCGGGAGGGCTAACTACGAGCAGTACTTC. Protein: CASSSGRANYEQYF.

This sequence joins TRBV19 and TRBJ1-4, with a possible D match to TRBD1 (5 bases). The V and J ends lost 4 bases and 8 bases respectively, with 17 bases between them. CDR3 length: 15 residues. Looked up from germline, CDR1 is LNHDA and CDR2 is SQIVND (reference sequence). The CDR3 nucleotides are TGTGCCAGTAGTAATTATCTCCGGGGGGAAGAAAAACTGTTTTTT. It codes for CASSNYLRGEEKLFF.